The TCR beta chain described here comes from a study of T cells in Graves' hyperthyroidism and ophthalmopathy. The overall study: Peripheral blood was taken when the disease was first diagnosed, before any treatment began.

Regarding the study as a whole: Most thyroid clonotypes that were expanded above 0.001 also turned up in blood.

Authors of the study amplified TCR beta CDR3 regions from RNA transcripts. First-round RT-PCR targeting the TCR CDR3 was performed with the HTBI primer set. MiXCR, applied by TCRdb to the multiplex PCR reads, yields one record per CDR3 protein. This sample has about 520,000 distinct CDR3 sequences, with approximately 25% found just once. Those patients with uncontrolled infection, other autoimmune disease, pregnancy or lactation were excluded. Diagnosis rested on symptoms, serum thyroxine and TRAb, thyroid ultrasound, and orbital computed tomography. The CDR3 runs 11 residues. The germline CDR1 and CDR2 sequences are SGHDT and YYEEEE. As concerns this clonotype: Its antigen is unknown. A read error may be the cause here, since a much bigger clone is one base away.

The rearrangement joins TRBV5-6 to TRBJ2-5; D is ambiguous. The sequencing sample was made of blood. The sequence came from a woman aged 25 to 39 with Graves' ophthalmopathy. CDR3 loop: CAISSTVTQYF. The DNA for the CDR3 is TGTGCCATCAGCTCGACGGTGACCCAGTACTTC.